The source of this T cell receptor beta chain is a study of molecular identifiers for immune sequencing clone quantification. Using its own MiXCR run on the PCR reads, TCRdb lists one record per CDR3 protein. The sample lists a few hundred thousand distinct CDR3 sequences, about 20% occurring once. Trimming left V 1 base short and J 0 bases short, with 12 bases between. Germline V lookup: CDR1 LGHNT, CDR2 FRNRAP. The CDR3 sequence is 16 residues long. The specimen was naive CD8+ T cells from blood, with Jurkat cell RNA spiked in. The subset denotes: FACS-sorted CD8+CD4-CCR7+CD45RA+ naive T cells. The rearrangement joins TRBV12-5 to TRBJ1-1, with a weak D call TRBD1 (6 bases). The sequence was obtained from a human donor in good health. Some libraries in this study had Jurkat cell RNA spiked in. CDR3 coding DNA: TGTGCTAGTGGTTTGGCGACCGGGACACTGAACACTGAAGCTTTCTTT. The encoded protein is CASGLATGTLNTEAFF.